This T cell receptor (beta chain) was captured by sequencing in a study of blood T cell repertoires in COVID-19. Whole-study context: PBMCs, B-cell-depleted T cells, or T cells were the source of the cDNA or gDNA that made up the material.

Enrolled during active infection, Seattle patients were then followed longitudinally. The table came from immunoSEQ multiplex PCR; TCRdb's copy has only in-frame clones and leaves some out. The sample carries some 200,000 clones, roughly 94% recorded once. The CDR3 extends over 13 amino acids. Germline assignment: CDR1 SGHVS and CDR2 FNYEAQ. Trimming removed 1 base at V and 4 bases at J, with 7 bases between. The genes are TRBV7-6 and TRBJ1-2, with TRBD1 as a possible D gene (6 bases). Sequenced sample: peripheral blood. This receptor was obtained from a man aged 25-45 years with COVID-19, enrolled during active disease. DNA of the CDR3: TGTGCCAGCAGCTTAGGAGGGGGCTATGGCTACACCTTC. Its translation: CASSLGGGYGYTF.